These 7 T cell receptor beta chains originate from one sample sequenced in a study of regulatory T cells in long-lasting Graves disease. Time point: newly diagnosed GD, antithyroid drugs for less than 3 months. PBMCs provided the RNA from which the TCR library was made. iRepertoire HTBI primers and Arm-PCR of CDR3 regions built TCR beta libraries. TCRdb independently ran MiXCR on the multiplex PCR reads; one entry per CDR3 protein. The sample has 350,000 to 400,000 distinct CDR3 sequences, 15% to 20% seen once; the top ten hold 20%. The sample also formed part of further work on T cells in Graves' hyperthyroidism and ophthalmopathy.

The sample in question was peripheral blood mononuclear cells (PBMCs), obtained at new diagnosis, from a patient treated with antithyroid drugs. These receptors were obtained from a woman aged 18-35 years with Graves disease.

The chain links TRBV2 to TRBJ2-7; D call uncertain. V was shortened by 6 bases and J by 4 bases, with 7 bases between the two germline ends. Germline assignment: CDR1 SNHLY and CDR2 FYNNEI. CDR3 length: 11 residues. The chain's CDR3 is CASRDRYEQYF. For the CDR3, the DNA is TGTGCCAGCAGGGATAGGTACGAGCAGTACTTC.

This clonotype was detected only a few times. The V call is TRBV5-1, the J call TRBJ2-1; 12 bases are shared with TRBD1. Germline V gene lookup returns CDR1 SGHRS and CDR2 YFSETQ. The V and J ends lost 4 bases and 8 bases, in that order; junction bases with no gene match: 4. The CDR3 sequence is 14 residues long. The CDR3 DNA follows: TGCGCCAGCAGCCCGGGGACAGGGGGCTATGAGCAGTTCTTC. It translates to CASSPGTGGYEQFF.

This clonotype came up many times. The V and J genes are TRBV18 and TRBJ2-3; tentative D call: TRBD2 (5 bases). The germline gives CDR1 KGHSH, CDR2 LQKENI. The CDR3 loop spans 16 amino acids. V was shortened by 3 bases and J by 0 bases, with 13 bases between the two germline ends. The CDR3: CASSPPDFSSTDTQYF. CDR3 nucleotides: TGTGCCAGCTCACCCCCGGACTTCTCGAGCACAGATACGCAGTATTTT.

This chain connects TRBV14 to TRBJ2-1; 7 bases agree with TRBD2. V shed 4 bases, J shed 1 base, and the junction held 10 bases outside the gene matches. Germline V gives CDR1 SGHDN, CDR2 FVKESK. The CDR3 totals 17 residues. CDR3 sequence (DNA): TGTGCCAGCAGCCCGCGGAACCTCGGGGGGTCCTACAATGAGCAGTTCTTC. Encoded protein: CASSPRNLGGSYNEQFF.

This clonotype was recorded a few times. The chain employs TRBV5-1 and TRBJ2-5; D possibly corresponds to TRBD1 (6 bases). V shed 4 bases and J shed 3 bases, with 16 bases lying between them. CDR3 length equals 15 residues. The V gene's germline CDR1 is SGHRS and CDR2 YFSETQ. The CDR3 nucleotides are TGCGCCAGCAGCCTCCCTTCAGGGGCGGAAGAGACCCAGTACTTC. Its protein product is CASSLPSGAEETQYF.

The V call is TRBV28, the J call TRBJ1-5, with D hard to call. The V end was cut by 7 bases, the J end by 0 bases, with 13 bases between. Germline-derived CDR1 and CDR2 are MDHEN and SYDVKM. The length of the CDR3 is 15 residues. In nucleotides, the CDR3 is TGTGCCAGCACCTACTCGGGAAGTAGCAATCAGCCCCAGCATTTT. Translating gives CASTYSGSSNQPQHF.

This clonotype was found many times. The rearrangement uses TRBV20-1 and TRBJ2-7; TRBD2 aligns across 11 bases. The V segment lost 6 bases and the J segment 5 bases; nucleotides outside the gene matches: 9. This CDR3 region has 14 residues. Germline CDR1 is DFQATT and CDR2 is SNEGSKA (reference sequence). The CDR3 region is CSAPRLAGRDEQYF. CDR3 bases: TGCAGTGCCCCCAGACTAGCGGGAAGAGACGAGCAGTACTTC.